The 14 T cell receptor beta chains below all came from one sample that was sequenced in a study of shared clonotypes between healthy human individuals (dated by TCRdb to between 2020 and 2021). The library was generated by the immunoSEQ multiplex PCR assay. TCRdb took this table from immuneACCESS and kept in-frame rearrangements with V and J called. Such tables lack part of the clones; where checked against another copy, unresolved V genes explain under half of the gap, and the rest is unexplained. The sample table holds just over 2,000,000 clones, of which around 95% were seen once. Of the sample, more than 0.1% is held by the ten largest clones. The sequencing input was naive CD4+ T cells sorted from blood. The label giving this sample's cell subset or site can be read as: CD45RA+ positively selected. These receptors were obtained from a man in his late teens or twenties in good health.

The chain recombines TRBV19 with TRBJ2-7, with TRBD2 identical over 8 bases. The V and J ends lost 3 bases and 3 bases, in that order; junction bases with no gene match: 4. The CDR3 has 14 residues. Germline assignment: CDR1 LNHDA and CDR2 SQIVND (reference sequence). As DNA, the CDR3 is TGTGCCAGTAGTATCCGGGAGGGCCACTACGAGCAGTACTTC. Amino acid sequence: CASSIREGHYEQYF.

The chain carries TRBV6-6 and TRBJ2-1; 7 bases fit TRBD2. Trimming cost V 7 bases and J 2 bases; bases outside gene matches: 11. The germline CDR1 and CDR2 sequences are MNHNY and SVGAGI (reference sequence). This CDR3 contains 16 residues. For the CDR3, the DNA is TGTGCCAGCACCTCAGACGCGGGGGACCCCTACAATGAGCAGTTCTTC. Encoded protein: CASTSDAGDPYNEQFF.

V is TRBV18 and J is TRBJ2-7; D might be TRBD2 (6 bases). The ends were cut back, 0 bases at V and 0 bases at J, with 9 bases in the middle. From germline, CDR1 is KGHSH and CDR2 LQKENI. The CDR3 loop spans 15 amino acids. CDR3 in amino acids: CASSPPAGYSYEQYF. The DNA for the CDR3 is TGTGCCAGCTCACCACCGGCGGGATACTCCTACGAGCAGTACTTC.

The rearrangement links TRBV10-3 to TRBJ2-1; 7 bases align to TRBD2. This CDR3 spans 17 amino acids. V shed 0 bases, J shed 5 bases, and the junction held 10 bases outside the gene matches. CDR1 is ENHRY and CDR2 is SYGVKD in the germline V gene. The CDR3 sequence is CAISESPGGYSHNEQFF. Written as DNA, the CDR3 is TGTGCCATCAGTGAGTCTCCCGGGGGGTATTCGCACAATGAGCAGTTCTTC.

The chain has TRBV10-3 and TRBJ1-5, with D perhaps TRBD1 (6 bases). V lost 6 bases to trimming and J lost 7 bases, with 13 bases between them. The CDR3 loop spans 13 amino acids. Germline loops: CDR1 ENHRY, CDR2 SYGVKD. CDR3 DNA sequence: TGTGCCATCAGCCACAGGGTTGAACAGCCCCAGCATTTT. The encoded protein is CAISHRVEQPQHF.

As concerns this clone: This sample includes further DNA sequences coding for the same CDR3. This rearrangement joins TRBV18 to TRBJ1-2, with TRBD1 as a possible D gene (5 bases). Germline V gene data show CDR1 as KGHSH and CDR2 as LQKENI. V shed 2 bases and J shed 4 bases, with 11 bases lying between them. The CDR3 covers 14 residues. The CDR3 DNA follows: TGTGCCAGCTCACCAGGGGCAGAAACCTATGGCTACACCTTC. It codes for CASSPGAETYGYTF.

This rearrangement joins TRBV7-9 to TRBJ1-4; D is perhaps TRBD1 (5 bases). The CDR3 runs to 11 residues. In germline, CDR1 is SEHNR, CDR2 FQNEAQ (reference sequence). V lost 7 bases and J lost 17, with 17 bases in between. For the CDR3, the DNA is TGTGCCAGCACCAAGGAAAGGGACTATTTTTTT. This sequence encodes CASTKERDYFF.

As concerns this clone: Other DNA sequences of this sample code for an identical CDR3. The CDR3 region has the DNA TGTGCCAGCAGCGTAGAAGGCGAAAAACTGTTTTTT. It yields the protein CASSVEGEKLFF. The rearrangement links TRBV9 to TRBJ1-4; unclear D gene. The V gene lost 0 bases and the J gene lost 8 bases, with 5 bases spanning the gap. The CDR3 extends over 12 amino acids. Per the germline V gene, CDR1 is SGDLS and CDR2 is YYNGEE.

The chain joins TRBV6-5 to TRBJ2-4; D remains ambiguous. Germline V gene sequence: CDR1 MNHEY, CDR2 SVGAGI. CDR3 length: 14 amino acids. Deletions cut 6 bases from V and 0 bases from J, with 9 bases between. The DNA for the CDR3 is TGTGCCAGCAGAGACTCGGTAGCCAAAAACATTCAGTACTTC. This gives the protein CASRDSVAKNIQYF.

The chain combines TRBV5-1 with TRBJ2-2, with D possibly being TRBD2 (6 bases). Germline V gene lookup returns CDR1 SGHRS and CDR2 YFSETQ. This CDR3 has 15 residues. Trimming took off 7 bases at V and 8 bases at J, with 21 bases between the two ends. This CDR3 is CASDTGTPGAGELFF. The CDR3 DNA sequence: TGCGCCAGCGACACGGGGACTCCCGGGGCGGGGGAGCTGTTTTTT. Full variable domain (rest looked up from reference TRBV5-1 and TRBJ2-2): KAGVTQTPRYLIKTRGQQVTLSCSPISGHRSVSWYQQTPGQGLQFLFEYFSETQRNKGNFPGRFSGRQFSNSRSEMNVSTLELGDSALYLCASDTGTPGAGELFFGEGSRLTVL.

With respect to this clone: Within the sample, other DNA sequences also encode this same CDR3. The CDR3 DNA reads TGTGCCAGCTCACCCTTGACGGGGAACACTGAAGCTTTCTTT. Translating it yields CASSPLTGNTEAFF. The chain recombines TRBV18 with TRBJ1-1; D not resolved. The V end lost 3 bases, the J end lost 1 base, and 9 bases lay between the germline ends. CDR1 is KGHSH and CDR2 is LQKENI in the germline V gene. The CDR3 is made up of 14 amino acids.

A note on this clone: Other DNA sequences in this specimen translate into the identical CDR3. J is TRBJ2-7 and V is TRBV20-1; unclear D gene. V was pared by 2 bases and J by 3 bases, with 2 bases between. CDR3 length equals 10 residues. From germline, CDR1 is DFQATT and CDR2 SNEGSKA (reference sequence). This CDR3 reads CSARSYEQYF. DNA for the CDR3: TGCAGTGCTAGAAGCTACGAGCAGTACTTC.

V usage is TRBV6-5 and J usage is TRBJ2-1, with D maybe TRBD1 (5 bases). Germline values: CDR1 MNHEY, CDR2 SVGAGI. V was trimmed by 0 bases and J by 9 bases, leaving 6 bases between them. CDR3 size: 12 residues. CDR3 bases: TGTGCCAGCAGTTACTCCAGGGCTGAGCAGTTCTTC. Its translation: CASSYSRAEQFF.

The V and J genes are TRBV4-3 and TRBJ2-3; D unclear. Per the germline V gene, CDR1 is LGHNA and CDR2 is YSLEER. Trimming pared 1 base from V and 6 bases from J, leaving 11 bases between. The CDR3 runs to 14 residues. The CDR3 region is CASSQGTMRDTQYF. Here the CDR3 DNA reads TGCGCCAGCAGCCAAGGGACGATGAGGGATACGCAGTATTTT.